The sequence of this TCR beta chain was determined in a study of cytomegalovirus exposure and HLA in healthy donors. With 3 bases clipped from V and 4 bases from J, the junction kept 6 bases outside the gene matches. Germline lookup yields CDR1 MNHEY and CDR2 SMNVEV (reference sequence). The CDR3 totals 16 residues. The PCR employed 60 Vbeta primers together with 13 Jbeta primers. The method was immunoSEQ multiplex PCR; TCRdb's version includes in-frame clones alone and lacks a portion of them. There are around 200,000 clones in the sample; approximately 75% occur only once, and about 5% lies in the top ten. The table lists this clone with a few counts. These donors counted as nominally healthy when sampled, but unrecorded immune exposures were likely.

Sequenced: PBMCs. V usage is TRBV27 and J usage is TRBJ2-1, with 10 bases identical to TRBD2. This clonotype was obtained from a man aged 25-40 years in good health and CMV-seropositive. The CDR3 protein is CASSLSSGSHYNEQFF. The CDR3 bases are TGTGCCAGCAGTTTGTCTAGCGGGAGCCATTACAATGAGCAGTTCTTC.